This TCR beta chain derives from a study of metastatic and nonmetastatic thyroid tumors (TCRdb year 2020). About the investigation overall: Repertoires were compared across peripheral blood and tumor or nodule tissue samples from malignant and benign thyroid patients.

From a lookup of the germline V gene, CDR1 and CDR2 are MNHEY and SVGAGI. The germline ends are 21 bases apart after V is trimmed by 2 bases and J by 3 bases. The CDR3 contains 18 residues, cysteine and phenylalanine counted. Only CDR3 DNA is held: 54 bases, read in frame from base 1. Before undergoing thyroid surgery, none of the patients had been given any kind of treatment. Patient clinical samples collected from about 2011 to 2018 were retrospectively analysed using T-cell receptor beta sequencing. Worth noting for this clone: The antigen it binds to is not known. Qualities for individual bases were not recorded, and no much larger clone is one base off.

Study-wide conclusions, independent of this receptor: In both blood and tumor samples, TCR beta diversity was reported to be significantly higher in malignant tumors than in benign nodules.

Library preparation used PCR. These reads were obtained on an Illumina HiSeq 4000. High-throughput sequencing was used to profile the TCR beta-chain CDR3 region of every patient. In the original analysis: A classifier to discriminate distant-metastatic papillary thyroid cancer patients was built from CDR3 differences across clinicopathological groups. The Shannon index was used to assess repertoire diversity, and the Morisita-Horn index was used to assess tumor-blood repertoire similarity. The public reads were reanalyzed by TCRdb: fastp trimming at Q25, MiXCR alignment, in-frame beta chains only. The V and J calls and clone size come from TCRdb's table, not from the authors' own analysis. In all, the sample holds about 52,000 clones, and roughly 18% of those were seen once. Approximately 3.1% of the sample comes from the top ten.

Sequenced material: blood. The sequence is built from TRBV6-5 and TRBJ2-3; confidence is insufficient to name the D gene. The sequence was collected from a female donor with papillary thyroid cancer or a benign thyroid nodule (not recorded which). Some clones in this sample may be carry-over from other donors' samples. The nucleotides are TGTGCCAGCAGTTACGACGTTATTGCGTCCTGGGCAACAGATACGCAGTATTTT. The translation is CASSYDVIASWATDTQYF.